This T cell receptor beta chain was recovered during a study of OX40 agonist ivuxolimab in advanced cancers. TCRdb's copy holds only in-frame clones and misses some; the assay was immunoSEQ multiplex PCR. This table holds over 50,000 clones, about 83% found once. In the case of this clone: The antigen remains unidentified.

Study conclusions and caveats: In general, CD8+ T cells held more expanded clones than CD4+ did, on average.

This CDR3 is 14 amino acids long. Germline CDR1 reads MNHEY; CDR2 reads SMNVEV (reference sequence). V dropped 4 bases and J dropped 4 bases, with 13 bases sitting between them. This receptor was identified in an adult with an advanced solid tumor such as melanoma, head and neck, liver or kidney cancer. Sequencing used CD4+ or CD8+ T cells sorted from blood, obtained in a trial of the OX40 agonist ivuxolimab. The V and J genes are TRBV27 and TRBJ1-2, with a tentative D call TRBD1 (6 bases). CDR3 loop: CASSSPGAVYGYTF. The CDR3, as DNA: TGTGCCAGCAGTTCACCAGGGGCGGTCTATGGCTACACCTTC.